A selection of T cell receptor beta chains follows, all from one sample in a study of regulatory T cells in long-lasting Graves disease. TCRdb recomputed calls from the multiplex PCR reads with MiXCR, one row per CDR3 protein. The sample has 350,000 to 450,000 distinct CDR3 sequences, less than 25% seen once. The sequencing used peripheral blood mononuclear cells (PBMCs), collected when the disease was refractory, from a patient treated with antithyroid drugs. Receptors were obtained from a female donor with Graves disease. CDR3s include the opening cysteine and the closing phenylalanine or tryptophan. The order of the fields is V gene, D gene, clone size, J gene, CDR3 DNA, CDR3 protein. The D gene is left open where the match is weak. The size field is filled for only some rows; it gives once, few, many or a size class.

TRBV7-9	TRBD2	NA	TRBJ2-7	TGTGCCAGCAGCCCAAGCCCTGGACTAGCGGGAGTCTACGAGCAGTACTTC	CASSPSPGLAGVYEQYF
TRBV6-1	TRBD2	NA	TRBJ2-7	TGTGCCAGCGGCGGGAGGAGGGCGGGGGATCCGGGCAGCGAGCAGTACTTC	CASGGRRAGDPGSEQYF
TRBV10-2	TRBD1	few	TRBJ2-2	TGCGCCAGCAGTGAGCTTGGGGGACAGGGGGTCGGGGAGCTGTTTTTT	CASSELGGQGVGELFF
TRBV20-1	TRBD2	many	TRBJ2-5	TGCAGTGCACGCTCCAGCGGGAGAGGGGAGACCCAGTACTTC	CSARSSGRGETQYF
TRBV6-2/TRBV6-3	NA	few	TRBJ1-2	TGTGCCAGCAGGAGGACCGGGTTCGGCGGCTACACCTTC	CASRRTGFGGYTF
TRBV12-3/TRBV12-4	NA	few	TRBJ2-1	TGTGCCAGCAGTTTGGGACTGATGGACGAGCAGTTCTTC	CASSLGLMDEQFF
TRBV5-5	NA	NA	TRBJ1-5	TGTGCCAGCAGCCCAAGCGGGGAGGGTGGCCAGCCCCAGCATTTT	CASSPSGEGGQPQHF
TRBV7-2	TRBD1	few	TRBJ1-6	TGTGCCAGCAGCTTAGGCGGACAGGGTCGGAATAATTCACCCCTCCACTTT	CASSLGGQGRNNSPLHF
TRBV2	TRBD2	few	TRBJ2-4	TGTGCCAGCAGTGAGGGGTTAGCGGGATGGAAAAACATTCAGTACTTC	CASSEGLAGWKNIQYF
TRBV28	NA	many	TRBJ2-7	TGTGCCAGCTACGACGACCCAAGGGAGCAGTACTTC	CASYDDPREQYF
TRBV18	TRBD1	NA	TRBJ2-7	TGTGCCAGCTCACTTAAGACAGGGGTAGACTCCTACGAGCAGTACTTC	CASSLKTGVDSYEQYF
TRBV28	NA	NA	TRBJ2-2	TGTGCCAGCAGTTTAGACCCCCAGGTGGCCGGGGAGCTGTTTTTT	CASSLDPQVAGELFF
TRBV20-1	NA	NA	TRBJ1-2	TGCAGTGCTAGAGATTCGGAGGGACGGAACTATGGCTACACCTTC	CSARDSEGRNYGYTF
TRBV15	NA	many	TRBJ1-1	TGTGCCACCAGCAGAGATGTCAGGGTGGGCACTGAAGCTTTCTTT	CATSRDVRVGTEAFF
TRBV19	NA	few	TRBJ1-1	TGTGCCAGTAGTATGGGGGGTGAAGCTTTCTTT	CASSMGGEAFF
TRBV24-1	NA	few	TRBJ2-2	TGTGCCACCAGTGATTCGAGCGAGAACACCGGGGAGCTGTTTTTT	CATSDSSENTGELFF
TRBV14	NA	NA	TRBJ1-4	TGTGCCAGCGGCCGACGGCGGGGCGCGAGCGAAAAACTGTTTTTT	CASGRRRGASEKLFF
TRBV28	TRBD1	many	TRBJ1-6	TGTGCCAGCAGCATTGGACAGGGCCTTAATTCACCCCTCCACTTT	CASSIGQGLNSPLHF
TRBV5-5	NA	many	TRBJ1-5	TGTGCCAGCAGCTTGAACGGACTCACCTCTCAGCCCCAGCATTTT	CASSLNGLTSQPQHF
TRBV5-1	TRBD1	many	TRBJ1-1	TGCGCCAGCAGCTTGGCCGGGACAGGGTCTCCTGAAGCTTTCTTT	CASSLAGTGSPEAFF
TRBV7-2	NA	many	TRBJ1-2	TGTGCCAGCAGCCCAAGGACCTCGACCACCCTTAACTATGGCTACACCTTC	CASSPRTSTTLNYGYTF
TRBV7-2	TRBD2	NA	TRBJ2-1	TGTGCCAGCAGCGCAAATCGACTAGCGGGAGGAGACAATGAGCAGTTCTTC	CASSANRLAGGDNEQFF
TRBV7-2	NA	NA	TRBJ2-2	TGTGCCAGCAGTCCAACAGCCTTTGTCACCGGGGAGCTGTTTTTT	CASSPTAFVTGELFF
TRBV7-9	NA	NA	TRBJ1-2	TGTGCCAGCAGCTCCTCCCAAGGTTTCTATGGCTACACCTTC	CASSSSQGFYGYTF
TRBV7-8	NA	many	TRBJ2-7	TGTGCCAGCAGCTTAGCCGGACTGCCGAGTCGGGACGAGCAGTACTTC	CASSLAGLPSRDEQYF
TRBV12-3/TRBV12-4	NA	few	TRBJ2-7	TGTGCCAGCAGTTTTGGTACCCCCGAGCAGTACTTC	CASSFGTPEQYF
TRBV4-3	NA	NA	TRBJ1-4	TGCGCCAGCAGCCAAGATCCAGGGGATACCTACGAAAAACTGTTTTTT	CASSQDPGDTYEKLFF
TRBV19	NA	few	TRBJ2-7	TGTGCCAGTAGTATTCTACCAGGGGAGTACGAGCAGTACTTC	CASSILPGEYEQYF
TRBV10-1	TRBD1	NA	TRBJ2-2	TGCGCCAGCATTGGACAGGGGAACACCGGGGAGCTGTTTTTT	CASIGQGNTGELFF
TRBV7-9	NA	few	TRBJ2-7	TGTGCCAGCAGCTTAGGCGTCGGACGCTACGAGCAGTACTTC	CASSLGVGRYEQYF
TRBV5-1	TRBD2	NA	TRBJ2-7	TGCGCCAGCAGCTTGGGGACTAGCGCAGCCGAGCAGTACTTC	CASSLGTSAAEQYF